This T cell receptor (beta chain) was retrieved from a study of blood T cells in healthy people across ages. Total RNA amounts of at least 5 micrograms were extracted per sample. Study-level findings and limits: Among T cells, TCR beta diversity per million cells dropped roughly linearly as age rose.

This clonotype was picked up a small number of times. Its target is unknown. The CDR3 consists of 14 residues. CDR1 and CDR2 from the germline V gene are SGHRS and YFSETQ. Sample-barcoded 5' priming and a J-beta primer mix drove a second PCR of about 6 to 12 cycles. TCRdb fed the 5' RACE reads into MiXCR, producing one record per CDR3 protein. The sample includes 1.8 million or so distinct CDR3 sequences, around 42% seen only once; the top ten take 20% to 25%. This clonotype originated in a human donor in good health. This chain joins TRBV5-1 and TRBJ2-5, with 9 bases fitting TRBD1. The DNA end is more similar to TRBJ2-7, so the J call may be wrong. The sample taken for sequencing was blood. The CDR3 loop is CASSPGTGFNEQYF. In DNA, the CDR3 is TGCGCCAGCAGCCCCGGGACAGGGTTCAACGAGCAGTACTTC.